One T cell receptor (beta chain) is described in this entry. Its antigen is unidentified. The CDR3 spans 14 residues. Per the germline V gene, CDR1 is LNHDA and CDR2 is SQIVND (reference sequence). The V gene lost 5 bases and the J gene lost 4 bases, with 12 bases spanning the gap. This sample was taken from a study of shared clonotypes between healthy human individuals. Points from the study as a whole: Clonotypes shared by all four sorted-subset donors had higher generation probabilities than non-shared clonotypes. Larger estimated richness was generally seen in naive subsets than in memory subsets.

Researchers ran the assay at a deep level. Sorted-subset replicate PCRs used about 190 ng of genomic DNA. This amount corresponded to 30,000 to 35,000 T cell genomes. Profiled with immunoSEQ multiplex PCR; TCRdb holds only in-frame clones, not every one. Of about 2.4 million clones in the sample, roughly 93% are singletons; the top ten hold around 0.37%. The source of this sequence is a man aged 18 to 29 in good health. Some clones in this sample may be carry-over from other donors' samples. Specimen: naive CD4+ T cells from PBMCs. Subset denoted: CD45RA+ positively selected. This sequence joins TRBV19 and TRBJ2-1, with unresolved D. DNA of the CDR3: TGTGCCAGTAGTCCCCCCTCCAAATACAATGAGCAGTTCTTC. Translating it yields CASSPPSKYNEQFF.